The source of this T cell receptor (beta chain) is a study of blood T cells in healthy people across ages. Study-level points and caveats: Greater diversity and more naive CD4+ cells were seen in long-lived donors than in aged donors.

It was with a sample-barcoded 5' primer and a J-beta primer mix that a second PCR of roughly 7 to 12 cycles was run. The template-switch adaptor, which had 12 random nucleotides, put a tag on each cDNA molecule. Using its own MiXCR run on the 5' RACE reads, TCRdb lists one record per CDR3 protein. The table has nearly 1 million distinct CDR3 sequences, roughly 51% seen once; the top ten hold roughly 23%. Germline CDR1 is DFQATT and CDR2 is SNEGSKA (reference sequence). This CDR3 contains 18 residues. V dropped 6 bases and J dropped 3; count of bases not matched to a gene: 16. Per-sample yields of isolated PBMCs were at least 6 million. Each sample yielded at least 6 micrograms of PBMC total RNA. A remark on this clonotype: No antigen is known for it.

The J gene is TRBJ2-7, the V gene TRBV20-1; TRBD2 matches 14 bases. The clonotype was recovered from a woman aged 55-70 years in good health. The sequencing sample was made of blood. CDR3 amino acids: CSAESVQTSGREIYEQYF. CDR3 DNA sequence: TGCAGTGCGGAAAGTGTGCAGACTAGCGGGAGGGAAATCTACGAGCAGTACTTC.